These 17 T cell receptor beta chains came from one sample sequenced in a study of cytomegalovirus exposure and HLA in healthy donors. PCR primers comprised 60 Vbeta and 13 Jbeta primers. Generated by immunoSEQ multiplex PCR, the TCRdb table keeps only in-frame clones and is missing some. The table shows approximately 150,000 clones, with around 68% occurring only once. Specimen: PBMCs. All receptors come from a woman between 40 and 50 years old in good health and CMV-seropositive.

The rearrangement links TRBV7-9 to TRBJ2-7, with 10 bases that match TRBD1. V trimming: 5 bases; J trimming: 4 bases; junction bases outside the gene matches: 8. The CDR3 totals 15 residues. The V gene's germline CDR1 is SEHNR and CDR2 FQNEAQ (reference sequence). The CDR3 here is CASSPRGQGGYEQYF. The CDR3 bases are TGTGCCAGCAGCCCTCGAGGACAGGGGGGATACGAGCAGTACTTC. Variable domain in full (rest from reference TRBV7-9 and TRBJ2-7): DTGVSQNPRHKITKRGQNVTFRCDPISEHNRLYWYRQTLGQGPEFLTYFQNEAQLEKSRLLSDRFSAERPKGSFSTLEIQRTEQGDSAMYLCASSPRGQGGYEQYFGPGTRLTVT.

The V gene is TRBV18, the J gene TRBJ2-2, with a tentative D call TRBD1 (5 bases). The CDR3 extends over 16 amino acids. Trimming took 2 bases from V and 4 from J, leaving 14 bases between them. The germline V gene has CDR1 KGHSH and CDR2 LQKENI. Here the CDR3 reads CASSPTADSLTGELFF. The CDR3 DNA reads as TGTGCCAGCTCACCAACGGCTGACAGCCTCACCGGGGAGCTGTTTTTT.

This chain links TRBV23-1 with TRBJ2-5, with 9 positions matching TRBD2. TRBV23-1 is assigned to the ORF class and has an uncertain function. Unmatched junction bases numbered 3, after V lost 10 bases and J lost 3 bases. The CDR3 is made up of 12 amino acids. As DNA, the CDR3 is TGCGCCAACGCGGGGGGGAAAGAGACCCAGTACTTC. Protein: CANAGGKETQYF.

The chain has TRBV4-1 and TRBJ2-5, with 8 bases matching TRBD2. The DNA matches TRBJ2-7 better at its end, which makes the J call doubtful. The CDR3 runs 16 residues. The germline V gene encodes CDR1 MGHRA and CDR2 YSYEKL. The CDR3 spells CASSQVSSGYSYEQYF. The CDR3 nucleotides read TGCGCCAGCAGCCAAGTGTCTAGCGGGTACTCCTACGAGCAGTACTTC.

The chain uses TRBV7-8 and TRBJ2-3; D possibly corresponds to TRBD2 (6 bases). The germline CDR1 and CDR2 sequences are SGHVS and FQNEAQ. V lost 2 bases, J lost 8 bases, and 17 bases lay in between. There are 15 residues in the CDR3. CDR3 residues: CASSLSGASDGTQYF. The DNA for the CDR3 is TGTGCCAGCAGCTTATCCGGGGCTAGCGACGGTACGCAGTATTTT.

This sequence joins TRBV28 and TRBJ2-7; 9 bases are shared with TRBD2. Germline loops: CDR1 MDHEN, CDR2 SYDVKM. With V trimmed by 9 bases and J by 7 bases, 16 bases remained unmatched. This CDR3 has 15 residues. CDR3 DNA: TGTGCCAGTGGGGGCGGGGGGGAGGGCCTCCGGGAGCAGTACTTC. Its translation is CASGGGGEGLREQYF.

The rearrangement uses TRBV28 and TRBJ2-7; D is perhaps TRBD1 (6 bases). The CDR3 consists of 15 residues. CDR1 MDHEN and CDR2 SYDVKM come from the germline V gene. V was trimmed by 1 base and J by 5 bases, leaving 15 bases between them. The CDR3 loop reads CASSLSTGRGDEQYF. The CDR3 DNA reads as TGTGCCAGCAGTTTATCTACAGGGAGAGGAGACGAGCAGTACTTC.

The V gene is TRBV7-2, the J gene TRBJ2-7; 11 nucleotides align to TRBD1. Trimming took 5 bases from V and 5 from J; bases not matched to a gene: 11. There are 16 residues in the CDR3. Germline CDR1 SGHTA, CDR2 FQGNSA. Here the CDR3 reads CASSQTRDRGAHEQYF. CDR3 DNA sequence: TGTGCCAGCAGCCAGACCCGGGACAGGGGGGCCCACGAGCAGTACTTC. The variable domain in full, with the rest retrieved from reference TRBV7-2 and TRBJ2-7, is GAGVSQSPSNKVTEKGKDVELRCDPISGHTALYWYRQSLGQGLEFLIYFQGNSAPDKSGLPSDRFSAERTGGSVSTLTIQRTQQEDSAVYLCASSQTRDRGAHEQYFGPGTRLTVT.

The J gene is TRBJ1-2, the V gene TRBV7-9, with 8 positions matching TRBD1. V gave up 6 bases and J gave up 4 bases; unmatched junction bases: 10. CDR3 size: 15 residues. The V gene's germline CDR1 is SEHNR and CDR2 FQNEAQ (reference sequence). CDR3 region: CASSPDQGAGYGYTF. The CDR3 DNA is TGTGCCAGCAGTCCGGACCAGGGGGCGGGCTATGGCTACACCTTC. Looking up the rest from reference TRBV7-9 and TRBJ1-2 gives the full variable domain: DTGVSQNPRHKITKRGQNVTFRCDPISEHNRLYWYRQTLGQGPEFLTYFQNEAQLEKSRLLSDRFSAERPKGSFSTLEIQRTEQGDSAMYLCASSPDQGAGYGYTFGSGTRLTVV.

The chain employs TRBV6-5 and TRBJ2-7; 7 bases line up with TRBD2. This CDR3 has 15 amino acids. With V trimmed by 5 bases and J by 5 bases, 12 bases remained unmatched. Germline CDR1 MNHEY, CDR2 SVGAGI. As DNA, the CDR3 is TGTGCCAGCAGTCCTGCTTGGGGGGGTCGGAACGAGCAGTACTTC. Its translation: CASSPAWGGRNEQYF.

This clone has only one observation. The chain combines TRBV9 with TRBJ2-5, with 7 positions matching TRBD1. After removal of 3 bases from V and 4 bases from J, the junction contained 12 bases not matched to a gene. Germline CDR1 and CDR2: SGDLS and YYNGEE. CDR3 length: 16 amino acids. The CDR3 region is CASSGPRQGSAETQYF. As DNA, the CDR3 is TGTGCCAGCAGCGGACCAAGACAGGGATCGGCAGAGACCCAGTACTTC.

The chain uses TRBV28 and TRBJ1-1; 9 nucleotides align to TRBD1. CDR1 MDHEN and CDR2 SYDVKM come from the germline V gene. J was trimmed by 4 bases and V by 7 bases; bases with no gene match: 13. The CDR3 runs 16 residues. The CDR3 DNA is TGTGCCAGCATTCAGGACAGGGGCGACGAGGGCACTGAAGCTTTCTTT. This translates into CASIQDRGDEGTEAFF.

The V and J genes are TRBV5-6 and TRBJ1-1, with D maybe TRBD1 (5 bases). CDR1 is SGHDT and CDR2 is YYEEEE in the germline V gene. The V gene lost 4 bases and the J gene lost 4 bases, with 14 bases spanning the gap. There are 14 residues in the CDR3. CDR3 coding DNA: TGTGCCAGCAGCGTCGACAGCAGGCCCACTGAAGCTTTCTTT. Protein sequence: CASSVDSRPTEAFF.

The chain recombines TRBV28 with TRBJ2-3; 9 bases fit TRBD2. The length of the CDR3 is 16 residues. Looked up from germline, CDR1 is MDHEN and CDR2 is SYDVKM. V lost 3 bases to trimming and J lost 7 bases; unmatched junction nucleotides: 11. The CDR3 DNA follows: TGTGCCAGCAGTTTCTCCGGGACTAGCCGAGGGAATACGCAGTATTTT. It is translated as CASSFSGTSRGNTQYF.

The CDR3 DNA reads TGTGCCTCCCAGTGGACAGGGGCCCCCTACGAGCAGTACTTC. Its protein is CASQWTGAPYEQYF. The genes are TRBV28 and TRBJ2-7; TRBD1 aligns across 9 bases. J gave up 2 bases and V 11 bases, and 10 bases lay outside the gene matches. Germline-derived CDR1 and CDR2 are MDHEN and SYDVKM. CDR3 length: 14 amino acids.

The genes are TRBV6-1 and TRBJ2-3; 11 bases agree with TRBD2. The V gene end was trimmed by 3 bases and the J gene end by 5 bases; junction bases not matched to a gene: 7. The CDR3 covers 16 residues. Germline V CDR1 and CDR2: MNHNS, SASEGT. For the CDR3, the DNA is TGTGCCAGCAGTGAGTCGTTAGCGGGGGGGCAAGATACGCAGTATTTT. This translates into CASSESLAGGQDTQYF.

This chain connects TRBV28 to TRBJ1-1; D not certain. The CDR3 runs to 15 residues. V gave up 2 bases and J gave up 6 bases, with 16 bases separating them. Germline CDR1 MDHEN, CDR2 SYDVKM. CDR3 sequence (DNA): TGTGCCAGCAGTTTAACCACGGGAGTTAACCCTGAAGCTTTCTTT. Protein: CASSLTTGVNPEAFF.